This is a list of T cell receptor beta chains from one sample in a study of cytomegalovirus exposure and HLA in healthy donors. The data were produced by immunoSEQ multiplex PCR, yet TCRdb's version contains in-frame clones alone and is incomplete. This table holds 210,000 or so clones, over 65% found once. Material: PBMCs. The receptors were gathered from a man in his late teens or twenties in good health and CMV-seronegative. Both conserved end residues are part of each CDR3. A D gene is named only where the DNA matches it firmly. For some rows the clone size is stated as once, few or many, or as a class when expanded; others skip it.

>TRBJ2-1|TRBV7-9|.|.
CASSPSTGGQLF
TGTGCCAGCAGCCCTTCTACCGGCGGGCAGCTCTTC
>TRBJ2-4|TRBV27|.|TRBD2
CASSGGVSLAKNIQYF
TGTGCCAGCAGTGGGGGGGTCTCACTAGCCAAAAACATTCAGTACTTC
>TRBJ2-1|TRBV7-6|once|.
CASSSGGYEQFF
TGTGCCAGCAGCTCCGGGGGATATGAGCAGTTCTTC
>TRBJ2-7|TRBV5-1|.|TRBD1
CASSPGTGAYEQYF
TGCGCCAGCAGTCCAGGGACAGGTGCCTACGAGCAGTACTTC
>TRBJ2-7|TRBV30|.|TRBD2
CAWRLAGGSPEQYF
TGTGCCTGGAGACTAGCGGGAGGTTCACCCGAGCAGTACTTC
>TRBJ1-3|TRBV15|.|.
CATSRDYPSAGNTIYF
TGTGCCACCAGCAGAGATTACCCTAGCGCCGGAAACACCATATATTTT
>TRBJ1-1|TRBV6-1|once|TRBD1
CAGSVRGQTEAFF
TGTGCCGGTTCTGTCAGGGGGCAAACTGAAGCTTTCTTT
>TRBJ2-5|TRBV7-9|.|TRBD2
CASSLVLAGRRETQYF
TGTGCCAGCAGCTTAGTCCTAGCGGGAAGGAGAGAGACCCAGTACTTC
>TRBJ1-2|TRBV13|once|TRBD1
CASSSTGRHGYTF
TGTGCCAGCAGCTCGACAGGGCGCCATGGCTACACCTTC
>TRBJ2-2|TRBV27|.|TRBD2
CASSPWTSGRADRTGELFF
TGTGCCAGCAGTCCTTGGACTAGCGGGAGGGCCGATAGAACCGGGGAGCTGTTTTTT
>TRBJ1-5|TRBV7-3|.|.
CASSCRTVINQPQHF
TGTGCCAGCAGCTGCCGGACAGTGATCAATCAGCCCCAGCATTTT
>TRBJ2-5|TRBV7-9|.|.
CASSLRDYQETQYF
TGTGCCAGCAGCTTACGGGACTACCAAGAGACCCAGTACTTC
>TRBJ2-7|TRBV5-1|.|TRBD2
CASSLTSGSSYEQYF
TGCGCCAGCAGCTTGACTAGCGGGAGCTCCTACGAGCAGTACTTC
>TRBJ2-1|TRBV29-1|.|TRBD2
CSVWLAGGEFF
TGCAGCGTCTGGCTAGCGGGAGGAGAGTTCTTC
>TRBJ1-2|TRBV14|.|TRBD1
CASSRGQAINYGYIF
TGTGCCAGCAGCCGTGGACAGGCAATAAACTATGGCTACATCTTC
>TRBJ2-3|TRBV7-9|.|.
CASSRTTSSTDTQYF
TGTGCCAGCAGCCGAACTACCTCTAGCACAGATACGCAGTATTTT
>TRBJ1-4|TRBV6-5|.|TRBD1
CASSYSTGTGREKLFF
TGTGCCAGCAGTTACTCGACAGGGACAGGGAGGGAAAAACTGTTTTTT
>TRBJ2-7|TRBV11-2|.|.
CASSTQQDYYEQYF
TGTGCCAGCAGCACGCAACAAGACTACTACGAGCAGTACTTC
>TRBJ1-1|TRBV29-1|.|TRBD1
CSAETGENTEAFF
TGCAGCGCCGAGACAGGGGAGAACACTGAAGCTTTCTTT
>TRBJ1-1|TRBV20-1|.|TRBD1
CRTGGNTEAFF
TGCAGGACAGGGGGAAACACTGAAGCTTTCTTT
>TRBJ2-5|TRBV19|.|TRBD1
CASSIGGGTGVSETQYF
TGTGCCAGTAGTATCGGTGGAGGGACAGGGGTCTCAGAGACCCAGTACTTC
>TRBJ2-2|TRBV4-2|few|TRBD1
CASGPGQGPNTGELFF
TGTGCCAGCGGACCTGGACAGGGGCCGAACACCGGGGAGCTGTTTTTT
>TRBJ1-6|TRBV9|.|.
CASSLNTGYNSPLHF
TGTGCCAGCAGCCTTAATACAGGGTATAATTCACCCCTCCACTTT
>TRBJ2-7|TRBV2|.|.
CASKGRTGTYEQYF
TGTGCCAGCAAAGGTCGGACTGGCACCTACGAGCAGTACTTC
>TRBJ2-7|TRBV5-4|.|.
CASSLYITSYEQYF
TGTGCCAGCAGCTTGTACATAACCTCCTACGAGCAGTACTTC
>TRBJ2-1|TRBV5-5|.|.
CASGPQPGNNEQFF
TGTGCCAGCGGGCCTCAACCGGGGAACAATGAGCAGTTCTTC
>TRBJ2-4|TRBV6-1|.|.
CASSELKSGYLAKNIQYF
TGTGCCAGCAGTGAATTAAAGTCAGGCTACCTAGCCAAAAACATTCAGTACTTC
>TRBJ2-1|TRBV11-1|.|.
CASSLGRVSYNEQFF
TGTGCCAGCAGCCTAGGACGGGTCTCCTACAATGAGCAGTTCTTC
>TRBJ1-1|TRBV4-2|.|.
CASSQETVNTEAFF
TGTGCCAGCAGCCAAGAGACAGTCAACACTGAAGCTTTCTTT
>TRBJ2-7|TRBV2|.|TRBD1
CASSRTGGVSRVYEQYF
TGTGCCAGCAGTAGGACAGGGGGCGTCAGTCGGGTCTACGAGCAGTACTTC
>TRBJ2-7|TRBV7-8|.|TRBD2
CASTPGLAFDEQYF
TGTGCCAGCACCCCGGGACTAGCTTTCGACGAGCAGTACTTC
>TRBJ2-1|TRBV5-1|.|TRBD2
CASSWRGLAGYNEQFF
TGCGCCAGCAGCTGGAGGGGACTAGCGGGGTACAATGAGCAGTTCTTC
>TRBJ2-1|TRBV5-1|.|.
CASSAGFSYNEQFF
TGCGCCAGCAGCGCAGGCTTCTCCTACAATGAGCAGTTCTTC
>TRBJ2-7|TRBV18|.|TRBD2
CASSPGGEREGKQYF
TGTGCCAGCTCCCCCGGCGGGGAGCGGGAGGGTAAGCAGTACTTC
>TRBJ2-1|TRBV7-8|few|.
CASSPQNTGAHEQFF
TGTGCCAGCAGCCCCCAAAACACTGGAGCGCATGAGCAGTTCTTC
>TRBJ1-5|TRBV5-1|.|TRBD1
CASSLTGVAGQPQHF
TGCGCCAGCAGCTTGACAGGGGTGGCGGGTCAGCCCCAGCATTTT
>TRBJ1-4|TRBV9|.|.
CASSVSPNAGEKLFF
TGTGCCAGCAGCGTAAGCCCCAACGCGGGGGAAAAACTGTTTTTT